Below are 27 T cell receptor beta chains sequenced from a single sample in a study of T cell repertoires in cytomegalovirus infection (dated by TCRdb to about 2019). Sequencing relied on an Illumina HiSeq 1500. TCRdb trimmed public reads at Q25 via fastp, called clones via MiXCR and kept in-frame beta chains. Each record represents a unique CDR3 protein, reported with the most common genes and DNA among its rows. Recorded for this sample are 290,000 or so distinct CDR3 sequences; 25% of them occurred a single time. More than 11% of the sample goes to the ten largest clones. What was sequenced was PBMCs. These receptors were obtained from a human donor in good health (CMV status not recorded). Some clones in this sample may be carry-over from other donors' samples.

CDR3 DNA sequence: TGCAGCGTTGAGGGGTGGGGACGGAACTACAATGAGCAGTTCTTC. Protein product: CSVEGWGRNYNEQFF. The rearrangement uses TRBV29-1 and TRBJ2-1; D assignment may be TRBD1 or TRBD2 (5 bases each). Trimming removed 3 bases from V and 3 bases from J, with 15 bases in between. The germline V gene encodes CDR1 SQVTM and CDR2 ANQGSEA. The CDR3 contains 15 residues.

This clonotype was found a few times. The V call is TRBV15, the J call TRBJ2-5, with D possibly matching TRBD2 (6 bases). V was pared by 5 bases and J by 3 bases, with 13 bases between. This CDR3 region has 14 residues. Per the germline V gene, CDR1 is LNHNV and CDR2 is YYDKDF (reference sequence). This CDR3 reads CATSSHGGEETQYF. The CDR3, as DNA: TGTGCCACCAGCTCCCACGGCGGGGAAGAGACCCAGTACTTC. The full variable domain, completed using reference TRBV15 and TRBJ2-5, is DAMVIQNPRYQVTQFGKPVTLSCSQTLNHNVMYWYQQKSSQAPKLLFHYYDKDFNNEADTPDNFQSRRPNTSFCFLDIRSPGLGDTAMYLCATSSHGGEETQYFGPGTRLLVL.

The V and J genes are TRBV2 and TRBJ2-1, with 9 nucleotides matching TRBD2. Trimming cost V 6 bases and J 8 bases; bases outside gene matches: 5. Germline values: CDR1 SNHLY, CDR2 FYNNEI. This CDR3 has 13 residues. The CDR3 DNA is TGTGCCAGCAGGTCGGGACTAGCCGATGAGCAGTTCTTC. It translates to CASRSGLADEQFF.

In this sample, this clonotype turned up many times. The genes are TRBV28 and TRBJ1-1, with TRBD1 matching 9 bases. The CDR3 consists of 14 residues. J lost 3 bases, V lost 4 bases, and 3 bases had no gene match. CDR1 is MDHEN, CDR2 SYDVKM, per germline. The CDR3 loop reads CASSSWTGDTEAFF. The CDR3 coding sequence is TGTGCCAGCAGTTCCTGGACAGGGGACACTGAAGCTTTCTTT.

The V call is TRBV15, the J call TRBJ2-2; 8 bases map to TRBD2. Looked up from germline, CDR1 is LNHNV and CDR2 is YYDKDF (reference sequence). The V segment lost 0 bases and the J segment 3 bases; nucleotides outside the gene matches: 6. This CDR3 contains 17 residues. CDR3 in amino acids: CATSRDRTSPYTGELFF. DNA for the CDR3: TGTGCCACCAGCAGAGATAGGACTAGCCCGTACACCGGGGAGCTGTTTTTT. The full variable domain, its missing parts supplied by reference TRBV15 and TRBJ2-2, is DAMVIQNPRYQVTQFGKPVTLSCSQTLNHNVMYWYQQKSSQAPKLLFHYYDKDFNNEADTPDNFQSRRPNTSFCFLDIRSPGLGDTAMYLCATSRDRTSPYTGELFFGEGSRLTVL.

This clonotype was detected a few times. This sequence joins TRBV7-2 and TRBJ1-6; D gene unclear. Germline values: CDR1 SGHTA, CDR2 FQGNSA. The CDR3 runs to 14 residues. V lost 5 bases to trimming and J lost 5 bases, with 10 bases between them. The CDR3 DNA reads as TGTGCCAGCAGCCCAAGGACGAATAATTCACCCCTCCACTTT. Encoded protein: CASSPRTNNSPLHF. Based on the CDR3 plus reference TRBV7-2 and TRBJ1-6, the full variable domain is GAGVSQSPSNKVTEKGKDVELRCDPISGHTALYWYRQSLGQGLEFLIYFQGNSAPDKSGLPSDRFSAERTGGSVSTLTIQRTQQEDSAVYLCASSPRTNNSPLHFGNGTRLTVT.

The chain combines TRBV27 with TRBJ1-6, with D possibly being TRBD1 (5 bases). CDR1 is MNHEY, CDR2 SMNVEV, per germline (reference sequence). The CDR3 sequence is 14 residues long. V was trimmed by 4 bases and J by 7 bases, leaving 11 bases between them. The CDR3 sequence is CASSSGTLNSPLHF. CDR3 coding DNA: TGTGCCAGCAGTTCTGGGACGCTGAATTCACCCCTCCACTTT.

This clonotype was found a few times. J is TRBJ2-3 and V is TRBV7-6; the D gene is possibly TRBD2 (5 bases). The CDR3 has 16 residues. V was cut by 2 bases and J by 4 bases, with 16 bases left in between. In germline, CDR1 is SGHVS, CDR2 FNYEAQ. CDR3 loop: CASSLSRASRADTQYF. CDR3 bases: TGTGCCAGCAGCTTAAGTCGGGCCTCGAGGGCAGATACGCAGTATTTT.

This clonotype was recorded many times. V and J are TRBV4-3 and TRBJ2-3; TRBD2 aligns across 12 bases. Germline V gene data show CDR1 as LGHNA and CDR2 as YSLEER. V was pared by 1 base and J by 4 bases, with 6 bases of the junction left unmatched. This CDR3 contains 17 residues. This CDR3 reads CASSQATSGSGSDTQYF. The CDR3 DNA sequence: TGCGCCAGCAGCCAAGCGACTAGCGGGAGCGGGTCAGATACGCAGTATTTT.

The chain combines TRBV7-2 with TRBJ2-3; 7 bases are shared with TRBD1. The J segment lost 0 bases and the V segment lost 5 bases, leaving 8 bases of the junction unmatched. This CDR3 comprises 16 residues. The germline gives CDR1 SGHTA, CDR2 FQGNSA. The CDR3 DNA follows: TGTGCCAGCAGCCTCACCGGGACAGCTAGCACAGATACGCAGTATTTT. Translation gives CASSLTGTASTDTQYF.

V usage is TRBV27 and J usage is TRBJ2-1, with TRBD2 identical over 10 bases. V dropped 1 base and J dropped 7; count of bases not matched to a gene: 7. This CDR3 has 16 residues. Germline CDR1 reads MNHEY; CDR2 reads SMNVEV (reference sequence). CDR3 in DNA: TGTGCCAGCAGTTTATATCTAGCGGGAGTAGGAAATGAGCAGTTCTTC. Translation gives CASSLYLAGVGNEQFF.

V usage is TRBV7-2 and J usage is TRBJ2-7, with 11 bases that match TRBD2. This CDR3 is 18 amino acids long. Germline V gene sequence: CDR1 SGHTA, CDR2 FQGNSA. Germline trimming cut 3 bases from V and 1 base from J; bases unmatched to any gene: 11. CDR3 nucleotides: TGTGCCAGCAGCTTGACAGGGGCGATAGCGGGAGGGTCCTACGAGCAGTACTTC. Its protein product is CASSLTGAIAGGSYEQYF.

This chain uses TRBV23-1 with TRBJ2-1; D could derive from TRBD1 or TRBD2 (6 bases each). TRBV23-1 is labeled an ORF, and its function is uncertain. The CDR3 sequence is 16 residues long. V was shortened by 4 bases and J by 8 bases, with 21 bases between the two germline ends. The CDR3 region is CASSRPAGVTGDEQFF. In DNA, the CDR3 is TGCGCCAGCAGTCGCCCAGCAGGGGTAACGGGGGATGAGCAGTTCTTC.

This clonotype was seen a few times. J is TRBJ1-2 and V is TRBV2; 12 nucleotides match TRBD1. Germline CDR1 is SNHLY and CDR2 is FYNNEI. V shed 6 bases, J shed 10 bases, and the junction held 6 bases outside the gene matches. The CDR3 consists of 13 residues. The CDR3 sequence: CASSGGTGGYYTF. The CDR3 coding sequence is TGTGCCAGCAGCGGGGGGACAGGGGGCTACTACACCTTC.

The chain combines TRBV20-1 with TRBJ2-3; D is undetermined. V lost 5 bases and J lost 2, with 5 bases in between. CDR3 length: 11 residues. Germline V CDR1 and CDR2: DFQATT, SNEGSKA (reference sequence). The CDR3 nucleotides read TGCAGTGCTGCCTCCACAGATACGCAGTATTTT. Translating gives CSAASTDTQYF.

Here the CDR3 DNA reads TGTGCCAGTAGTCGCGGACAGGGTTATTCACCCCTCCACTTT. It specifies CASSRGQGYSPLHF. V is TRBV19 and J is TRBJ1-6, with 8 bases fitting TRBD1. Trimming took 5 bases from V and 8 from J; bases not matched to a gene: 5. Per germline, CDR1 LNHDA and CDR2 SQIVND (reference sequence). The CDR3 runs to 14 residues.

The chain is built from TRBV5-6 and TRBJ1-2; D gene uncertain. The V gene lost 4 bases and the J gene lost 9 bases, with 19 bases spanning the gap. CDR3 size: 14 residues. CDR1 SGHDT and CDR2 YYEEEE come from the germline V gene. CDR3 residues: CASSPPIVGNCYTF. CDR3 DNA: TGTGCCAGCAGCCCGCCGATAGTTGGTAATTGCTACACCTTC.

This chain joins TRBV11-2 and TRBJ1-3; D call uncertain. The CDR3 covers 16 residues. Trimming left V 1 base short and J 0 bases short, with 10 bases between. Germline-derived CDR1 and CDR2 are SGHAT and FQNNGV. The CDR3: CASSLVRSSSGNTIYF. CDR3 bases: TGTGCCAGCAGCTTAGTACGGAGTAGCTCTGGAAACACCATATATTTT.

In this sample, this clonotype turned up many times. V usage is TRBV7-2 and J usage is TRBJ2-3, with TRBD2 matching over 12 bases. V shed 5 bases, J shed 3 bases, and the junction held 6 bases outside the gene matches. Germline values: CDR1 SGHTA, CDR2 FQGNSA. The CDR3 is made up of 16 amino acids. CDR3 region: CASSPRTSGTTDTQYF. The CDR3 bases are TGTGCCAGCAGCCCACGGACTAGCGGGACTACAGATACGCAGTATTTT.

This clonotype was seen many times. The chain carries TRBV7-2 and TRBJ2-1, with 9 bases that match TRBD2. In germline, CDR1 is SGHTA, CDR2 FQGNSA. This CDR3 has 16 residues. V lost 3 bases and J lost 2; bases outside the gene matches: 5. CDR3 sequence: CASSLASGATYNEQFF. Here the CDR3 DNA reads TGTGCCAGCAGCTTGGCTAGCGGGGCCACCTACAATGAGCAGTTCTTC.

The chain couples TRBV20-1 to TRBJ1-3; TRBD1 aligns across 7 bases. CDR3 length: 17 amino acids. The J segment lost 0 bases and the V segment lost 1 base, leaving 9 bases of the junction unmatched. Per the germline V gene, CDR1 is DFQATT and CDR2 is SNEGSKA (reference sequence). The chain's CDR3 is CSARGQGDGNSGNTIYF. DNA of the CDR3: TGCAGTGCTAGAGGACAGGGAGATGGAAACTCTGGAAACACCATATATTTT.

This clonotype was recorded many times. The chain uses TRBV7-2 and TRBJ2-1; 7 bases fit TRBD2. CDR3 size: 15 residues. V gave up 0 bases and J gave up 4 bases; unmatched junction bases: 3. Germline CDR1 is SGHTA and CDR2 is FQGNSA. The CDR3 sequence: CASSLAGGIYNEQFF. The CDR3 DNA reads TGTGCCAGCAGCTTAGCCGGGGGGATTTACAATGAGCAGTTCTTC.

In this sample, this clonotype turned up many times. The chain links TRBV7-2 to TRBJ1-1, with D hard to call. Trimming stripped 7 bases from V and 0 bases from J, with 9 bases between. Germline-derived CDR1 and CDR2 are SGHTA and FQGNSA. The CDR3 is made up of 13 amino acids. The chain's CDR3 is CASNPHMNTEAFF. In nucleotides, the CDR3 is TGTGCCAGCAACCCACATATGAACACTGAAGCTTTCTTT.

The sample holds a few counts of this clonotype. In DNA, the CDR3 is TGTGCCACCAGCAGGGACAGGGCGAGCAATGAGCAGTTCTTC. Translating gives CATSRDRASNEQFF. V gene TRBV15 combines with J gene TRBJ2-1, with 8 bases identical to TRBD1. Germline lookup yields CDR1 LNHNV and CDR2 YYDKDF (reference sequence). This CDR3 is 14 amino acids long. V lost 3 bases to trimming and J lost 6 bases; unmatched junction nucleotides: 4. Filled out from reference TRBV15 and TRBJ2-1, the complete variable domain reads DAMVIQNPRYQVTQFGKPVTLSCSQTLNHNVMYWYQQKSSQAPKLLFHYYDKDFNNEADTPDNFQSRRPNTSFCFLDIRSPGLGDTAMYLCATSRDRASNEQFFGPGTRLTVL.

This clonotype was detected a few times. The J gene is TRBJ2-3, the V gene TRBV20-1; D not resolved. The V and J ends lost 7 bases and 4 bases respectively, with 9 bases between them. Germline V gives CDR1 DFQATT, CDR2 SNEGSKA (reference sequence). The CDR3 totals 11 residues. The CDR3 sequence is CSGPFPDTQYF. CDR3 sequence (DNA): TGCAGTGGACCCTTCCCAGATACGCAGTATTTT.

This clonotype was observed at least ten times. V gene TRBV11-2 combines with J gene TRBJ1-5; no reliable D call. The CDR3 sequence is 15 residues long. Germline-derived CDR1 and CDR2 are SGHAT and FQNNGV. Trimming took off 8 bases at V and 0 bases at J, with 14 bases between the two ends. CDR3: CASSPGLLSNQPQHF. In DNA, the CDR3 is TGTGCCAGCTCTCCCGGACTCCTTAGCAATCAGCCCCAGCATTTT.

V is TRBV20-1 and J is TRBJ2-5; 10 nucleotides line up with TRBD2. Losses at the gene ends were 5 bases for V and 1 base for J; bases not matched to a gene: 7. The CDR3 extends over 15 amino acids. Germline V CDR1 and CDR2: DFQATT, SNEGSKA (reference sequence). CDR3 nucleotides: TGCAGTGCTGGCAGCGGGAGGGTACGCCAAGAGACCCAGTACTTC. Its protein is CSAGSGRVRQETQYF.